This T cell receptor (beta chain) derives from a study of T cell responses to AZD1222 COVID-19 vaccine. Whole-study results and caveats: With two AZD1222 doses given, Spike-specific TCR breadth and depth both rose. Among AZD1222 vaccinees, only six were seropositive at baseline.

This CDR3 contains 13 residues. V dropped 5 bases and J dropped 8 bases, with 13 bases sitting between them. The germline V gene encodes CDR1 MDHEN and CDR2 SYDVKM. As regards this clone: Its target is unknown.

Measured with immunoSEQ multiplex PCR; TCRdb has only the in-frame clones, and not every one. This table has about 63,000 clones, roughly four fifths appearing once. Sequenced material: peripheral blood, taken 28 days after the second AZD1222 dose. The chain combines TRBV28 with TRBJ1-5; D is perhaps TRBD1 (6 bases). This clonotype was obtained from an adult who received the AZD1222 COVID-19 vaccine. This CDR3 is CASSQQGGEPQHF. CDR3 DNA sequence: TGTGCCAGCAGTCAACAGGGAGGGGAGCCCCAGCATTTT.